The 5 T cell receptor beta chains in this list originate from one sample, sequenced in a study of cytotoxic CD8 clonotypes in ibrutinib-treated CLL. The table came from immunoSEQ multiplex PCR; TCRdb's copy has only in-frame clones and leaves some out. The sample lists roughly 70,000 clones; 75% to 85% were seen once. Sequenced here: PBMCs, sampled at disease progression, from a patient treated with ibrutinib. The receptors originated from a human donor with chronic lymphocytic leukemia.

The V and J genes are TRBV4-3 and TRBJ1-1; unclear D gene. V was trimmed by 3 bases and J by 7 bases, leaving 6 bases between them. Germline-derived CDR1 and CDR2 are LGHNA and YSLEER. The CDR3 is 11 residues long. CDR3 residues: CASSQSSEAFF. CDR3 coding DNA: TGCGCCAGCAGCCAGTCTAGTGAAGCTTTCTTT.

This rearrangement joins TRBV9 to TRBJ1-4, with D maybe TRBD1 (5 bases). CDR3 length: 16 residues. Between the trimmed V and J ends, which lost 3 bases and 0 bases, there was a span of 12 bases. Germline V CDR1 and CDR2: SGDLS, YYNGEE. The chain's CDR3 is CASSGKTGPTNEKLFF. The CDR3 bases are TGTGCCAGCAGCGGGAAAACAGGACCAACTAATGAAAAACTGTTTTTT.

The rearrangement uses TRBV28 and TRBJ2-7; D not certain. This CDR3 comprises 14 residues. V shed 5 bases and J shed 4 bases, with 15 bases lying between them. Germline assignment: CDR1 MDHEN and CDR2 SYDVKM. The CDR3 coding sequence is TGTGCCAGCAGTGTAGCCGGGTCTCCATACGAGCAGTACTTC. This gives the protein CASSVAGSPYEQYF.

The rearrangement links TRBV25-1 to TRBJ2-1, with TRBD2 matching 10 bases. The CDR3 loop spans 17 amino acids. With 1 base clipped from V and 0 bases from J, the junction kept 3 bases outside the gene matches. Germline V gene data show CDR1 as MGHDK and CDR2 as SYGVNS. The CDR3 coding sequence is TGTGCCAGCAGTGAATTAAGCGGGAGGGTCTCCTACAATGAGCAGTTCTTC. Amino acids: CASSELSGRVSYNEQFF.

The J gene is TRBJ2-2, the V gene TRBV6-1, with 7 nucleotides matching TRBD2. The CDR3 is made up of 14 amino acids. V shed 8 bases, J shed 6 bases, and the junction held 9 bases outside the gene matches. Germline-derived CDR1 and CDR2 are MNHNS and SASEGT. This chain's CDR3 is CASLGGYGSGELFF. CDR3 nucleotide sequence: TGTGCCAGCCTCGGGGGGTACGGATCCGGGGAGCTGTTTTTT.